This T cell receptor (beta chain) was found in a study of T cells in Graves' hyperthyroidism and ophthalmopathy. RNA transcripts yielded amplified TCR beta CDR3 regions. During a first-round RT-PCR of the TCR CDR3, the HTBI primer set was used. Each CDR3 protein gets one entry after TCRdb re-called the multiplex PCR reads with MiXCR. The table has 250,000 or so distinct CDR3 sequences, around 15% seen once. In this sample, this clonotype turned up many times. The CDR3 loop spans 13 amino acids. V was trimmed by 6 bases and J by 4 bases, leaving 10 bases between them. Germline V gives CDR1 MNHNS, CDR2 SASEGT.

The chain links TRBV6-1 to TRBJ2-1; D is ambiguous. The TCR originated in a woman aged 45-65 years with Graves' hyperthyroidism that later progressed to Graves' ophthalmopathy. The source material was blood. CDR3 region: CASRVPEYNEQFF. The CDR3 nucleotides read TGTGCCAGCAGGGTTCCCGAATACAATGAGCAGTTCTTC.